This TCR beta chain was sequenced in a study of shared clonotypes between healthy human individuals. Trimming removed 4 bases from V and 2 bases from J, with 11 bases in between. This CDR3 has 14 amino acids. Germline-derived CDR1 and CDR2 are MNHEY and SVGAGI. Sequencing was performed with immunoSEQ multiplex PCR; in TCRdb, only in-frame clones are kept and a portion is missing. This table holds roughly 2 million clones, under 97% found once. Source material: naive CD4+ T cells sorted from blood. The subset was: CD45RA+ positively selected. The V and J genes are TRBV6-5 and TRBJ1-1, with no clear D. This TCR was sampled from a man aged 18 to 30 in good health. CDR3 nucleotide sequence: TGTGCCAGCAGTTCCCATGACGGAAACACTGAAGCTTTCTTT. This sequence encodes CASSSHDGNTEAFF.